This TCR beta chain was documented in a study of cytomegalovirus exposure and HLA in healthy donors. This clone has a single count. Its antigen remains unknown. Study outcomes and limitations: In an earlier analysis, about 87% or about 30%: the productive usage of most TCR beta V segments. Across HLA loci, a later analysis found differing TCR association rates, with DRB1 most and HLA-C fewest.

Germline V gene lookup returns CDR1 SNHLY and CDR2 FYNNEI. The V end lost 7 bases, the J end lost 5 bases, and 17 bases lay between the germline ends. The CDR3 has 14 residues. This PCR relied on a set of 60 Vbeta primers and 13 Jbeta primers. Repertoires were generated with immunoSEQ multiplex PCR, while TCRdb's copy carries only in-frame clones and drops some. The data contain 130,000 to 150,000 clones, roughly three quarters of them singletons. This clonotype was sampled from a woman aged 35 to 49 in good health and CMV-seropositive. The chain employs TRBV2 and TRBJ2-5, with TRBD1 as a possible D gene (6 bases). Sequencing was done on a sample of PBMCs. The CDR3 DNA reads TGTGCCAGCACCGGTAGCTATAGGGGGGAGACCCAGTACTTC. Protein sequence: CASTGSYRGETQYF.